Listed below are T cell receptor beta chains from one sample, sequenced in a study of T-cell memory formation after mild COVID-19. TCRdb used MiXCR to reprocess the 5' RACE reads, holding one entry per CDR3 protein. Among about 110,000 distinct CDR3 sequences listed, 9.5% to 15% were seen once. Sequenced sample: PBMCs or a T cell subset sorted from them (not recorded which). The receptors derive from an adult woman who had mild COVID-19 (a few samples of this study predate the infection). Cell type and time point are not known. Both conserved end residues are part of each CDR3. D genes are given only for firm matches. Size is omitted from some rows. Given values are once, few, many or a class for expanded clones.

>NA|TRBV11-1|TRBJ2-7|TRBD2
CASSLTSTSGAYEQYF
TGTGCCAGCAGCTTAACGTCTACTAGCGGGGCCTACGAGCAGTACTTC
>few|TRBV30|TRBJ2-1|TRBD2
CAWAAASGGVDEQFF
TGTGCCTGGGCCGCCGCTAGCGGGGGGGTCGATGAGCAGTTCTTC
>few|TRBV27|TRBJ2-7|NA
CASSLSYGTSTYEQYF
TGTGCCAGCAGTTTATCGTACGGGACTTCTACCTACGAGCAGTACTTC
>NA|TRBV18|TRBJ2-5|TRBD1
CASSPARDSEETQYF
TGTGCCAGCTCACCCGCTCGGGACAGTGAAGAGACCCAGTACTTC
>NA|TRBV20-1|TRBJ1-6|NA
CSAREEGSDGSPLHF
TGCAGTGCTAGAGAAGAGGGATCAGATGGCTCACCCCTCCACTTT
>NA|TRBV6-6|TRBJ1-4|NA
CASSLDPWGEKLFF
TGTGCCAGCAGCTTGGACCCCTGGGGGGAAAAACTGTTTTTT
>NA|TRBV9|TRBJ2-1|TRBD2
CASSVEGLAGDNEQFF
TGTGCCAGCAGCGTAGAGGGACTAGCGGGAGACAATGAGCAGTTCTTC
>NA|TRBV30|TRBJ2-1|NA
CAWSVRVSGYNELFF
TGTGCCTGGAGTGTCAGGGTATCCGGTTACAATGAGCTGTTCTTC
>many|TRBV4-3|TRBJ2-1|TRBD2
CASSLRLAGERDEQFF
TGCGCCAGCAGCCTCCGACTAGCGGGAGAGCGCGATGAGCAGTTCTTC
>many|TRBV6-5|TRBJ1-1|TRBD1
CASSLGQGYTEAFF
TGTGCCAGCAGCTTAGGACAGGGGTACACTGAAGCTTTCTTT
>NA|TRBV28|TRBJ2-7|NA
CASSFPLSYEQYF
TGTGCCAGCAGTTTCCCGCTGTCCTACGAGCAGTACTTC
>few|TRBV5-5|TRBJ2-2|TRBD1
CASSLPPWTGSGELFF
TGTGCCAGCAGCTTGCCCCCCTGGACAGGGTCCGGGGAGCTGTTTTTT
>many|TRBV5-1|TRBJ2-5|NA
CASSFMVQETQYF
TGCGCCAGCAGCTTTATGGTCCAAGAGACCCAGTACTTC
>many|TRBV7-9|TRBJ2-2|NA
CASFTGTNTGELFF
TGTGCCAGCTTTACAGGGACAAACACCGGGGAGCTGTTTTTT
>few|TRBV12-3/TRBV12-4|TRBJ1-1|NA
CASSFQTEAFF
TGTGCCAGCAGTTTTCAGACTGAAGCTTTCTTT
>NA|TRBV5-1|TRBJ2-1|TRBD1
CATSLGQSYYNEQFF
TGCGCCACCTCCTTGGGACAGTCCTACTACAATGAGCAGTTCTTC
>NA|TRBV12-3/TRBV12-4|TRBJ2-3|NA
CASNGKSVTDTQYF
TGTGCCAGCAATGGGAAATCCGTCACAGATACGCAGTATTTT
>few|TRBV5-1|TRBJ2-7|TRBD1
CASSLPGTGEAEQYF
TGCGCCAGCAGCTTGCCAGGGACAGGGGAGGCCGAGCAGTACTTC
>few|TRBV20-1|TRBJ2-1|TRBD2
CSARERGVYNEQFF
TGCAGTGCTAGAGAGCGGGGGGTCTACAATGAGCAGTTCTTC
>many|TRBV6-5|TRBJ2-7|TRBD2
CASSYSGTSSEQYF
TGTGCCAGCAGTTACTCCGGGACTAGCAGCGAGCAGTACTTC
>NA|TRBV6-5|TRBJ2-7|NA
CASSYRDFSSYEQYF
TGTGCCAGCAGTTACCGGGACTTTAGCTCCTACGAGCAGTACTTC
>many|TRBV29-1|TRBJ2-3|NA
CSVTTESTDTQYF
TGCAGCGTCACCACAGAGAGCACAGATACGCAGTATTTT
>few|TRBV6-1|TRBJ1-5|NA
CASSEYDQPQHF
TGTGCCAGCAGTGAATATGATCAGCCCCAGCATTTT
>many|TRBV12-3/TRBV12-4|TRBJ2-7|NA
CASSKDKYEQYF
TGTGCCAGCAGCAAGGACAAATACGAGCAGTACTTC
>few|TRBV5-1|TRBJ2-7|TRBD2
CASSLAPSGSYEQYF
TGCGCCAGCAGCTTGGCCCCTAGCGGGAGTTACGAGCAGTACTTC
>many|TRBV15|TRBJ2-7|NA
CATSHEPGHRAYEQYF
TGTGCCACCAGCCACGAACCGGGACATCGTGCCTACGAGCAGTACTTC
>few|TRBV30|TRBJ1-2|TRBD1
CAWSGDSTNYGYTF
TGTGCCTGGAGTGGGGACAGCACTAACTATGGCTACACCTTC
>NA|TRBV12-3/TRBV12-4|TRBJ1-1|NA
CASSSYGNTEAFF
TGTGCCAGCAGTTCATACGGGAACACTGAAGCTTTCTTT
>NA|TRBV4-3|TRBJ2-7|NA
CASSQGVGSGSYEQYF
TGCGCCAGCAGCCAAGGCGTCGGTAGCGGTTCCTACGAGCAGTACTTC
>few|TRBV23-1|TRBJ2-3|TRBD2
CASSQGEWTSGGPPADTQYF
TGCGCCAGCAGTCAGGGCGAGTGGACTAGCGGGGGCCCCCCGGCAGATACGCAGTATTTT
>few|TRBV5-1|TRBJ2-5|TRBD1
CASSSRQGALLGETQYF
TGCGCCAGCAGCTCGAGACAGGGGGCTCTTTTGGGAGAGACCCAGTACTTC
>NA|TRBV7-2|TRBJ2-1|NA
CASSLMHGTYNEQFF
TGTGCCAGCAGCTTAATGCACGGGACTTACAATGAGCAGTTCTTC